The table lists the clone carrying this T cell receptor beta chain with a count of one. The data were produced by immunoSEQ multiplex PCR, yet TCRdb's version contains in-frame clones alone and is incomplete. The top ten hold around 2.1% of the sample, which has about 130,000 clones, 80% to 95% seen once. This record belongs to a study of control samples from healthy donors and cancer patients. Germline values: CDR1 MDHEN, CDR2 SYDVKM. This CDR3 is built from 15 residues. V was trimmed by 3 bases and J by 4 bases, leaving 15 bases between them. The sequence derives from a woman aged 50 to 65 in good health. What was sequenced was blood. The chain couples TRBV28 to TRBJ1-1, with D possibly TRBD1 on 6 matching bases. The CDR3 sequence: CASSFRNTGSTEAFF. Here the CDR3 DNA reads TGTGCCAGCAGTTTCCGAAACACAGGGTCCACTGAAGCTTTCTTT.